This TCR beta chain was profiled in a study of blood T cells in healthy people across ages (dated by TCRdb to the mid-2010s). With respect to the entire study: In model experiments, roughly one uniquely barcoded TCR beta cDNA molecule per two T cells was captured by template switching. Age-related changes in TCR beta repertoire diversity were measured in the study by deep sequencing normalized with unique cDNA molecular identifiers. Four age groups were formed from the donors: young (average about 17 years), middle-aged (around 40), aged (62) and long-lived (82). The study analyzed two additional independent replicas of 1 million unique cDNA reads from the same blood draw for two donors, one aged 18 to 30 and one aged 80 or older. Overall results and qualifications from the work: Total diversity estimates from one million sequenced T cells were considered lower bounds and underestimates. Compared with the aged group, the long-lived group had more naive CD4+ T cells, fewer expanded clones and increased TCR diversity, suggesting age selection. Observed TCR beta diversity per million T cells fell roughly linearly with age, and a significant reduction was already apparent by age approximately 41. Because the CMV infection status of the donors was unknown, age-related changes in expanded clonotypes may potentially have been confounded. Because profiling used bulk unsorted PBMCs, naive and antigen-experienced compartments could not be compared conclusively. Observed TCR beta diversity correlated strongly with the percentage of naive T cells measured by flow cytometry.

The method behind the library was 5' RACE. TCRdb names Illumina HiSeq 2500 as the instrument used. A second 7 to 11 cycle PCR used a sample-barcoded 5' primer and a J-beta primer mix. A unique molecular identifier was introduced onto each TCR beta cDNA molecule by a template-switch 5' adaptor carrying 12 random nucleotides. Each sample yielded at least 2.5 million CDR3-containing paired-end reads. All of the RNA was converted into first-strand cDNA using the Mint cDNA synthesis kit, with a TRBC-specific oligonucleotide serving as the primer. Following uracil-DNA glycosylase treatment, a first 18-cycle PCR with universal primers M1SS and BC2_uni_R was performed on all cDNA. In the original analysis: Each sample was normalized by randomly selecting 1 million high-quality reads, each carrying a distinct molecular identifier. Reads with shared molecular identifiers were discarded instead of being binned into consensus sequences. MiTCR, set to a Q25 quality threshold and the strictest error-elimination algorithm, was used for CDR3 identification, clonotype clustering and error correction. A nonparametric unseen species model with Euler transformation was used to estimate a lower bound on total TCR beta diversity. TCRdb reworked the public reads: Q25 trimming with fastp, MiXCR clone assembly, productive beta chains retained. Each entry merges the rows of one CDR3 protein and shows their most common DNA and genes. These V and J calls rely on TCRdb rather than the paper's analysis. The sample table holds over 700,000 distinct CDR3 sequences, of which 25% were seen once. 9.4% of the sample is in the top ten clones.

The 35 to 40 donors, aged 6 to 90 years, were systemically healthy Caucasian individuals from Russia. Each donor gave ten milliliters of peripheral blood, collected into EDTA-treated Vacutainer tubes. PBMCs were isolated by Ficoll-Paque density-gradient centrifugation, with at least 6 million obtained per sample. Trizol reagent was used to extract total RNA from the PBMCs, yielding at least 5.5 micrograms per sample. For every donor, an aliquot of PBMCs went through flow cytometry to measure the percentages of naive CD45RAhigh/CD27high T cells. Notes on this clonotype: Its antigen is currently not known. No clone much larger than this one lies a single base away; base qualities are absent.

These data were likewise used in another study, on T cells of mothers and their children. In that second paper, the authors write: Nine systemically healthy Caucasian individuals served as donors, namely three mothers together with their six children. cDNA synthesis used all of the extracted RNA, with around 1.4 ug of RNA in each 15 ul reaction. In the second PCR, sample barcodes and 2-4 random nucleotides were introduced via the M1S primer. Each mother yielded over 8.5 million TCR beta CDR3 reads and each child roughly 3 million reads. TCR recombination output is similarly shaped by thymic selection in related and unrelated pairs, with a minor effect exerted by inherited differences. Related mother-child pairs always showed normalized repertoire overlap that was slightly higher than in unrelated mother-child pairs, though the difference was never significant. With a sensitivity of 90 to 100 clones per million clonotypes, no persistent microchimeric T cell clones were detected. In the study, deep NGS was used to compare the TCR beta repertoires of mothers and children, and features distinguishing related mother-child pairs from unrelated individuals were sought. On average, the children were roughly 10 +/- 4 years old, while the mothers were about 37 +/- 4 years old. After adapter ligation with NEBNext reagents, the libraries were sequenced on Illumina HiSeq 2000 with 100+100 nt paired-end reads. To prevent cross-contamination, the mother and child libraries were prepared a month apart and were sequenced in separate runs. Each donor had between roughly 450,000 and 2,100,000 distinct TCR beta clonotypes identified. Naive TCR beta clonotypes were estimated from low-frequency clonotypes matched to each donor's FACS-determined naive share, without sorting.

Sequenced: blood. The source is a boy younger than 18 in good health.

The CDR3 reads CASSPPGQSVYNEQFF. The DNA is TGTGCCAGCAGTCCCCCGGGACAATCCGTTTACAATGAGCAGTTCTTC. The V and J genes are TRBV6-2 or TRBV6-3 and TRBJ2-1; a weak D assignment points to TRBD1 (6 bases agree). From cysteine to phenylalanine, the CDR3 is 16 amino acids long. The sequence is cut down to CDR3 DNA, 48 bases in frame from base 1. The junction carries 18 bases between V and J, which are trimmed by 5 bases and 4 bases respectively. The germline V gene yields MNHEY for CDR1 and SVGEGT for CDR2.